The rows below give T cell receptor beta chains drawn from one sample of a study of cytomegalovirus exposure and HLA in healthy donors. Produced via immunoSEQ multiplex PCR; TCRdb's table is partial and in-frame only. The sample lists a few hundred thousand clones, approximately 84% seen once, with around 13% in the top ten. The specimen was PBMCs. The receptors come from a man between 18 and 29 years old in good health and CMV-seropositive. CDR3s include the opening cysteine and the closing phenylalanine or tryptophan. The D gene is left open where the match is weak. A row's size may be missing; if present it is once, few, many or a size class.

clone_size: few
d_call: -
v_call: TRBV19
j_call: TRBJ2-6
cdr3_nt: TGTGCCAGTAGTGTGGGGGGGCTTCCGATTAACGTCCTGACTTTC
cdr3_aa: CASSVGGLPINVLTF

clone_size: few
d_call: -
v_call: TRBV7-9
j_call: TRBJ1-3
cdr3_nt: TGTGCCAGCAGCTACCCGGGGTTAGGAAACACCATATATTTT
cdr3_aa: CASSYPGLGNTIYF

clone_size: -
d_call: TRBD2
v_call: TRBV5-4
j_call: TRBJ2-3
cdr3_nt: TGTGCCAGCAGCCCAGGACTAGCCGGTACGCAGTATTTT
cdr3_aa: CASSPGLAGTQYF

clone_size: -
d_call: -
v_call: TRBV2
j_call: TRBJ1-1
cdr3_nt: TGTGCCAGCAACTTGGAGGGGCTTAGCACTGAAGCTTTCTTT
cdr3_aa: CASNLEGLSTEAFF

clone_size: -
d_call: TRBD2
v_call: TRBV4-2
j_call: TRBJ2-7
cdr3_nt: TGTGCCAGCAGCCACCTAGCGGGAGGTTACGAGCAGTACTTC
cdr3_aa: CASSHLAGGYEQYF

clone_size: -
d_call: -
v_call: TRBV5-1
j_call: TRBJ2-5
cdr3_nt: TGCGCCAGCAGCATTGGAGGGGGTAACTACCAAGAGACCCAGTACTTC
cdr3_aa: CASSIGGGNYQETQYF

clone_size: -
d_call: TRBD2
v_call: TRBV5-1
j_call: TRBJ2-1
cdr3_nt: TGCGCCAGCAGCTTGGGACTAGCGGGAATGGTGCAGTTCTTC
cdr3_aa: CASSLGLAGMVQFF

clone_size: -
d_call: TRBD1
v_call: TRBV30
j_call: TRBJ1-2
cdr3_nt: TGTGCCTGGAGTACCGGACAGGGTAGCCGCAAGCATGGCTACACCTTC
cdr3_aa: CAWSTGQGSRKHGYTF

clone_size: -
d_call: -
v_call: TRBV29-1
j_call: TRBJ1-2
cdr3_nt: TGCAGCGTTGAATCTAATACAAGGGGAGGCTACACCTTC
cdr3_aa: CSVESNTRGGYTF

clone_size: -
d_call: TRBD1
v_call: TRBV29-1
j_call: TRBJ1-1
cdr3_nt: TGCAGCTCCTACGACAGGGCGAACACTGAAGCTTTCTTT
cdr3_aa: CSSYDRANTEAFF

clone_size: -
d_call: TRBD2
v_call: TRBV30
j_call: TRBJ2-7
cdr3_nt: TGTGCCTGGAGTGTGACTAGCGGAGGGAAGCAGTACTTC
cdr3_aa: CAWSVTSGGKQYF

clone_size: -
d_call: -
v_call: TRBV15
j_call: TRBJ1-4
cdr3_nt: TGTGCCACCAGCCCCCGGACTAATGAAAAACTGTTTTTT
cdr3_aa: CATSPRTNEKLFF

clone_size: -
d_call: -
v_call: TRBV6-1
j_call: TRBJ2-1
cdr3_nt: TGTGCCAGCAGTTGGGGGGAATACAATGAGCAGTTCTTC
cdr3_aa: CASSWGEYNEQFF

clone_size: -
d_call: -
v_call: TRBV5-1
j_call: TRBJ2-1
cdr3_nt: TGCGCCAGCAGCTTGGGAGTATACAATGAGCAGTTCTTC
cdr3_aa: CASSLGVYNEQFF

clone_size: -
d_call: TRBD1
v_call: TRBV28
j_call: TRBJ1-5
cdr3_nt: TGTGCCAGCAGTCGAGGACAGGGAGACAATCAGCCCCAGCATTTT
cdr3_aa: CASSRGQGDNQPQHF

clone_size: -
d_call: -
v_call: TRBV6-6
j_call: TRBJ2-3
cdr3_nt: TGTGCCAGCAGATTCCCTAGCACAGATACGCAGTATTTT
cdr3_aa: CASRFPSTDTQYF

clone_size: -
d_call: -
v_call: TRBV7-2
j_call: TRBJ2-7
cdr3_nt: TGTGCCAGCAGCTCCCTTGGGCTAGCATCCGAGCAGTACTTC
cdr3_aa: CASSSLGLASEQYF

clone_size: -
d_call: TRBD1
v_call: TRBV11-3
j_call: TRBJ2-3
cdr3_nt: TGTGCCAGCAGCTTAGGGGGGACAGCGGCAGGGGATACGCAGTATTTT
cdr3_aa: CASSLGGTAAGDTQYF

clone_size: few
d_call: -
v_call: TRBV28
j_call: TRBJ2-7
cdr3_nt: TGTGCCAGCAGTCGGGGCTACGAGCAGTACTTC
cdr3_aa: CASSRGYEQYF

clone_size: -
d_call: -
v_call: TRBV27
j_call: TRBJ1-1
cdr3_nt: TGTGCCAGCAGGGGGAGGGAGAACACTGAAGCTTTCTTT
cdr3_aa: CASRGRENTEAFF

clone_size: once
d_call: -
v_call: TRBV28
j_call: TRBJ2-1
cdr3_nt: TGTGCCAGCTCGGGGACGGCCCTCAATGAGCAGTTCTTC
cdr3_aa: CASSGTALNEQFF

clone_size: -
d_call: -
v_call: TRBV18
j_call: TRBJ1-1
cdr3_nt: TGTGCCAGCTCACTCAACGTGGACACTGAAGCTTTCTTT
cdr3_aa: CASSLNVDTEAFF